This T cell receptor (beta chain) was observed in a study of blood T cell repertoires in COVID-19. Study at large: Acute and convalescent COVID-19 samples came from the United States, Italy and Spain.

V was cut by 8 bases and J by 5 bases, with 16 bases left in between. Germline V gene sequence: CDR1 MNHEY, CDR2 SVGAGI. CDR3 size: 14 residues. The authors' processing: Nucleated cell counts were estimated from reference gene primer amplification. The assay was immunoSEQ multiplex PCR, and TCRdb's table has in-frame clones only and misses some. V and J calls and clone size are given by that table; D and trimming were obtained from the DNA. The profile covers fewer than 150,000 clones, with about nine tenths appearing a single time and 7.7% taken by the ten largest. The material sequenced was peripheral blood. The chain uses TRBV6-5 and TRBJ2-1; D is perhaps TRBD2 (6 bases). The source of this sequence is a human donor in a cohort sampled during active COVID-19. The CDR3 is CASADRGVHNEQFF. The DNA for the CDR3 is TGTGCCAGCGCCGATCGCGGGGTTCACAATGAGCAGTTCTTC.